The 8 T cell receptor beta chains below come from one sample, sequenced in a study of T cell changes during pregnancy in multiple sclerosis. Data came from immunoSEQ multiplex PCR; TCRdb stores just in-frame clones and leaves some out. Of 70,000 to 75,000 clones detected, over 80% appear once; the ten largest clones hold about 2.5%. This sample comprised peripheral blood, obtained before pregnancy. Source of these receptors: a female donor with multiple sclerosis, enrolled in a pregnancy study.

The chain couples TRBV4-3 to TRBJ1-6; weak D call: TRBD1 (6 bases). The CDR3 spans 14 residues. V lost 1 base to trimming and J lost 7 bases, with 8 bases between them. The V gene's germline CDR1 is LGHNA and CDR2 YSLEER. The DNA for the CDR3 is TGCGCCAGCAGCCAAGTAAGGGGGAATTCACCCCTCCACTTT. Translated: CASSQVRGNSPLHF.

The CDR3 DNA follows: TGTGCCAGCAGTGGAGAGGACAGGGGTGGGGAAAAACTGTTTTTT. It translates to CASSGEDRGGEKLFF. The chain carries TRBV2 and TRBJ1-4; the match to TRBD1 covers 9 bases. Germline V CDR1 and CDR2: SNHLY, FYNNEI. The V segment lost 4 bases and the J segment 8 bases; nucleotides outside the gene matches: 8. The CDR3 consists of 15 residues.

The gene calls are TRBV4-3 and TRBJ2-4; 9 positions match TRBD1. Germline-derived CDR1 and CDR2 are LGHNA and YSLEER. The CDR3 is made up of 15 amino acids. V shed 0 bases, J shed 6 bases, and the junction held 3 bases outside the gene matches. CDR3 loop: CASSQDGTGINIQYF. The CDR3 bases are TGCGCCAGCAGCCAAGATGGGACAGGGATAAACATTCAGTACTTC.

This clone was found once. This chain links TRBV11-2 with TRBJ2-7, with D perhaps TRBD1 (7 bases). Between the trimmed V and J ends, which lost 5 bases and 4 bases, there was a span of 15 bases. The CDR3 runs 14 residues. CDR1 is SGHAT, CDR2 FQNNGV, per germline. CDR3 nucleotides: TGTGCCAGCAGCCTCGAGACAGGGACTTACGAGCAGTACTTC. This sequence encodes CASSLETGTYEQYF.

The chain joins TRBV6-5 to TRBJ2-5, with D perhaps TRBD2 (6 bases). The V gene lost 5 bases and the J gene lost 7 bases, with 14 bases spanning the gap. There are 13 residues in the CDR3. Looked up from germline, CDR1 is MNHEY and CDR2 is SVGAGI. The CDR3 protein is CASSPRRELTQYF. The CDR3 nucleotides are TGTGCCAGCAGTCCAAGGAGGGAGCTGACCCAGTACTTC.

This sequence joins TRBV29-1 and TRBJ2-3; D is ambiguous. CDR1 and CDR2 (germline): SQVTM, ANQGSEA. The CDR3 is 12 residues long. V gave up 8 bases and J gave up 0 bases, with 9 bases separating them. The CDR3 DNA follows: TGCAGCACCAGACATAGCACAGATACGCAGTATTTT. Protein sequence: CSTRHSTDTQYF.

The chain has TRBV19 and TRBJ2-7; 7 bases align to TRBD1. Losses at the gene ends were 6 bases for V and 2 bases for J; bases not matched to a gene: 7. CDR1 LNHDA and CDR2 SQIVND come from the germline V gene (reference sequence). This CDR3 has 14 residues. In nucleotides, the CDR3 is TGTGCCAGTAGATCGGGACAGCCCGCCTACGAGCAGTACTTC. Residues: CASRSGQPAYEQYF.

This clone was found once. This rearrangement joins TRBV9 to TRBJ2-1; 12 bases are a match to TRBD2. The junction had 7 bases not matched to a gene; V was cut back by 0 bases and J by 0 bases. The CDR3 spans 19 residues. Germline V gene lookup returns CDR1 SGDLS and CDR2 YYNGEE. CDR3 residues: CASSVGLAGVKPSYNEQFF. The DNA for the CDR3 is TGTGCCAGCAGCGTAGGACTAGCGGGAGTGAAACCCTCCTACAATGAGCAGTTCTTC. Using reference TRBV9 and TRBJ2-1 for the parts outside the CDR3, the full variable domain is DSGVTQTPKHLITATGQRVTLRCSPRSGDLSVYWYQQSLDQGLQFLIQYYNGEERAKGNILERFSAQQFPDLHSELNLSSLELGDSALYFCASSVGLAGVKPSYNEQFFGPGTRLTVL.